The rows below give T cell receptor beta chains drawn from one sample of a study of Ad26.COV2.S vaccination and SARS-CoV-2 variants. TCRdb keeps only in-frame clones here, not all; method: immunoSEQ multiplex PCR. This sample has approximately 460,000 clones, with roughly 87% found just once. The material was peripheral blood, obtained in a trial of Ad26.COV2.S vaccine versus placebo. Receptors originate from a person between 18 and 60 years old who received the Ad26.COV2.S COVID-19 vaccine or a placebo. The conserved cysteine and the conserved F or W are not part of the CDR3 here.

j_call v_call cdr3_aa
TRBJ1-1 TRBV29-1 SVARNTEAF
TRBJ1-1 TRBV2 ASSRDTEAF
TRBJ1-5 TRBV30 AWSASSTNQPQH
TRBJ1-2 TRBV5-4 ASSLQEYYGYT
TRBJ2-3 TRBV10-3 AITNPPPSAVPDTQY
TRBJ1-1 TRBV14 ASSLDRNTEAF
TRBJ2-2 TRBV27 ASSLAGLFNTGELF
TRBJ1-3 TRBV11-2 ASSPPPGTGNTIY
TRBJ2-3 TRBV30 AWDTGGGPDTQY
TRBJ1-1 TRBV3-1/TRBV3-2 ASSLPSGGTEAF
TRBJ2-7 TRBV30 AWSSNGLPIYLDEQY
TRBJ2-7 TRBV11-2 ASSSEQGSSSYEQY
TRBJ2-7 TRBV5-1 ASSLGTSGAPPD
TRBJ2-1 TRBV27 ASSLSPSLRGGYNEQF
TRBJ2-7 TRBV5-1 ASGPQGDGYEQY
TRBJ2-1 TRBV12-5 ASGSLPGSEQF
TRBJ2-1 TRBV3-1/TRBV3-2 ASRAGLNNEQF
TRBJ2-7 TRBV18 ASSPPGRGLAGVSSSYEQY
TRBJ1-2 TRBV6-5 ASKIISGSIYGYT
TRBJ2-7 TRBV13 ASSRLAVPYEQY
TRBJ2-3 TRBV7-9 ASSPSFRTSGNTDTQY
TRBJ2-1 TRBV7-2 ASSPRGYEQF
TRBJ2-1 TRBV7-9 ASSPYYRNEQF
TRBJ2-1 TRBV4-1 ASSPGQGYNEQF
TRBJ2-5 TRBV7-9 ASSPRTADQETQY
TRBJ1-3 TRBV6-5 ASARGSGNTIY
TRBJ1-5 TRBV19 ASSTQGAGQPQH
TRBJ2-1 TRBV28 ASSMTTYNEQF
TRBJ2-5 TRBV2 ASTGRETQY
TRBJ2-5 TRBV4-2 ASSTDPGGADQETQY
TRBJ2-3 TRBV11-2 ASSRGLAGGRVSTDTQY
TRBJ2-7 TRBV11-2 ASSLSIGGYEQY
TRBJ1-2 TRBV6-5 ASKEVGGTNYGYT
TRBJ1-4 TRBV4-1 ASSQGQAHNEKLF
TRBJ2-1 TRBV3-1/TRBV3-2 ASSQDHQGTGEYYNEQF
TRBJ2-2 TRBV6-5 ASLLASTGELF
TRBJ1-3 TRBV7-9 ASSLDRASGNTIY
TRBJ2-7 TRBV30 AWSPGPTEQY
TRBJ1-5 TRBV30 AWSHPVGGNNQPQH
TRBJ2-7 TRBV7-2 ASSLANPGLATTLAYEQY
TRBJ2-7 TRBV9 ASSPAGQGLDEQY
TRBJ1-2 TRBV18 ASSPPPSLYGYT
TRBJ2-1 TRBV2 ASSERDGSLYNEQF
TRBJ2-5 TRBV5-6 ASSSGVLETQY
TRBJ1-2 TRBV11-1 ASSSAGDYGYT
TRBJ2-7 TRBV27 ASSFRLARTYEQY
TRBJ1-5 TRBV13 ASSLGRGSISPQH
TRBJ2-7 TRBV19 ASSQGQGFSYEQY
TRBJ1-2 TRBV18 ASSPRDRVDYGYT
TRBJ2-4 TRBV7-8 ASSLGGGRKPVAKNIQY
TRBJ2-3 TRBV5-4 ASSTSVVDTQY
TRBJ2-2 TRBV30 AWRGLAGDTGELF
TRBJ2-7 TRBV6-2/TRBV6-3 ASSRTIALYEQY
TRBJ2-7 TRBV20-1 SANGAYEQY